This T cell receptor (beta chain) was observed in a study of cytomegalovirus exposure and HLA in healthy donors. Study-level results: Presence/absence analyses treated sequencing depth as roughly uniform across donors.

With regard to this clone: Its antigen is undetermined.

Both 60 Vbeta primers and 13 Jbeta primers went into the PCR. Clones were sequenced by immunoSEQ multiplex PCR, and TCRdb holds only the in-frame ones, with some missing. The top ten hold 5.8% of the sample, which has more than 100,000 clones, 65% to 75% seen once. CDR1 is SGDLS and CDR2 is YYNGEE in the germline V gene. Trimming at V came to 3 bases and at J to 2 bases, leaving 12 bases not matched to a gene. This CDR3 is 17 amino acids long. The TCR comes from a woman in her fifties or sixties in good health and CMV-seropositive. The sequenced sample was PBMCs. This sequence joins TRBV9 and TRBJ2-3, with 7 bases that match TRBD1. In DNA form, the CDR3 reads TGTGCCAGCAGCGATTCGACAGGGATCAAACCCACAGATACGCAGTATTTT. The encoded protein is CASSDSTGIKPTDTQYF.